A single sample is the source of the 7 T cell receptor beta chains below, sequenced in a study of shared clonotypes between healthy human individuals. Measured with immunoSEQ multiplex PCR; TCRdb has only the in-frame clones, and not every one. In the table there are about 1 million clones, 60% to 80% of which are singletons. The specimen sequenced was memory CD4+ T cells sorted from blood. Subset described: CD45RA-negative fraction. The source of these receptors is a man between 18 and 29 years old in good health.

This rearrangement joins TRBV5-6 to TRBJ2-3; TRBD2 matches at 13 bases. CDR3 length: 16 residues. The V segment lost 0 bases and the J segment 5 bases; nucleotides outside the gene matches: 3. CDR1 and CDR2 from the germline V gene are SGHDT and YYEEEE. This CDR3 is CASSLGTSGRLDTQYF. CDR3 bases: TGTGCCAGCAGCTTGGGGACTAGCGGGAGATTAGATACGCAGTATTTT.

J is TRBJ1-2 and V is TRBV28; D is unclear. Trimming took 7 bases from V and 4 from J, leaving 13 bases between them. CDR1 MDHEN and CDR2 SYDVKM come from the germline V gene. The CDR3 is 13 residues long. The CDR3: CASNPTGGYGYTF. CDR3 coding DNA: TGTGCCAGCAACCCCACGGGAGGCTATGGCTACACCTTC.

The CDR3 protein is CASSDPRSSGNTIYF. As DNA, the CDR3 is TGTGCCAGCAGTGATCCGAGAAGCTCTGGAAACACCATATATTTT. The gene calls are TRBV6-1 and TRBJ1-3; D uncertain. The V and J ends lost 3 bases and 0 bases respectively, with 9 bases between them. The CDR3 extends over 15 amino acids. Germline V gene sequence: CDR1 MNHNS, CDR2 SASEGT.

This chain links TRBV5-6 with TRBJ1-4; tentative D call: TRBD1 (5 bases). The CDR3 runs 16 residues. Germline V CDR1 and CDR2: SGHDT, YYEEEE. V was trimmed by 4 bases and J by 6 bases, leaving 19 bases between them. CDR3 nucleotides: TGTGCCAGCAGCAGAGTCGACGGGGCCAAAGATGAAAAACTGTTTTTT. Its protein is CASSRVDGAKDEKLFF.

Of note for this clone: Different DNA sequences within this sample yield the same CDR3. The chain recombines TRBV9 with TRBJ1-6; no firm D call. CDR3 length: 16 residues. V lost 0 bases to trimming and J lost 0 bases, with 7 bases between them. Germline values: CDR1 SGDLS, CDR2 YYNGEE. The CDR3 DNA sequence: TGTGCCAGCAGCGTAGGCCAAAGCTCCTATAATTCACCCCTCCACTTT. Its protein is CASSVGQSSYNSPLHF.

This clone has more than one count but fewer than ten. V and J are TRBV30 and TRBJ1-2; D is possibly TRBD1 (6 bases). The germline gives CDR1 GTSNPN, CDR2 SVGIG (reference sequence). The CDR3 loop spans 13 amino acids. V lost 4 bases and J lost 4, with 13 bases in between. The CDR3 sequence is CAWNTRGIYGYTF. CDR3 in DNA: TGTGCCTGGAACACCAGGGGAATCTATGGCTACACCTTC.

CDR3 nucleotides: TGTGCCAGCAGCTTGATGGGCAATCAGCCCCAGCATTTT. Translation gives CASSLMGNQPQHF. This chain joins TRBV5-6 and TRBJ1-5; D ambiguous. Deletions cut 1 base from V and 2 bases from J, with 4 bases between. The germline V gene has CDR1 SGHDT and CDR2 YYEEEE. This CDR3 is 13 amino acids long.